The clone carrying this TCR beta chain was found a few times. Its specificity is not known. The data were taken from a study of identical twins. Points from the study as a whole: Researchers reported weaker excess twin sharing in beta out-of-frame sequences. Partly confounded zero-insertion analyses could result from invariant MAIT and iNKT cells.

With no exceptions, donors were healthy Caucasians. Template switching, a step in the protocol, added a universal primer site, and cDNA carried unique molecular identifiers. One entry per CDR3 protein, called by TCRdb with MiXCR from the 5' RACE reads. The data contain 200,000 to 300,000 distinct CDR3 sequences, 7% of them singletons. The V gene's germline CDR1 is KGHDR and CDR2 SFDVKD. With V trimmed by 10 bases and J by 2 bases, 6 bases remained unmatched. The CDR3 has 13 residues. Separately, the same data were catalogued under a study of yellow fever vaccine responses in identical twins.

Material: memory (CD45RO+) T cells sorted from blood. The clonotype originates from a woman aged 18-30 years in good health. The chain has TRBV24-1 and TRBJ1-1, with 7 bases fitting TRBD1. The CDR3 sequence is CATSTGYNTEAFF. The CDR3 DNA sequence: TGTGCCACATCGACAGGGTATAACACTGAAGCTTTCTTT.